A single sample is the source of the 26 T cell receptor beta chains below, sequenced in a study of blood T cell repertoires in COVID-19. Generated by immunoSEQ multiplex PCR, the TCRdb table keeps only in-frame clones and is missing some. This sample carries some 400,000 clones, roughly 77% of them seen once, and the ten largest clones take 1.1%. What was sequenced was peripheral blood. These receptors were obtained from a human donor with acute or convalescent COVID-19. The donor label of this sample is uncertain.

The chain employs TRBV5-4 and TRBJ1-2, with 9 nucleotides matching TRBD1. This CDR3 comprises 14 residues. The germline V gene encodes CDR1 SGHNT and CDR2 YYREEE (reference sequence). Trimming cost V 0 bases and J 10 bases; bases outside gene matches: 7. The CDR3 DNA follows: TGTGCCAGCAGCTTGGCGAACAGGGGGCATGACTACACCTTC. It is translated as CASSLANRGHDYTF.

The J gene is TRBJ1-5, the V gene TRBV27; TRBD1 is a possible D gene (5 bases). From germline, CDR1 is MNHEY and CDR2 SMNVEV (reference sequence). This CDR3 has 16 residues. Trimming removed 4 bases from V and 7 bases from J, with 20 bases in between. CDR3 sequence reads: CASSSAWGDFKQPQHF. CDR3 coding DNA: TGTGCCAGCAGTTCCGCGTGGGGGGACTTCAAACAGCCCCAGCATTTT.

As DNA, the CDR3 is TGCAGCGCCGGAAAGGGAAGGGGGGGGACCGGGGAGCTGTTTTTT. It encodes CSAGKGRGGTGELFF. The chain recombines TRBV29-1 with TRBJ2-2, with D possibly matching TRBD2 (7 bases). Trimming left V 7 bases short and J 5 bases short, with 20 bases between. This CDR3 contains 15 residues. Per the germline V gene, CDR1 is SQVTM and CDR2 is ANQGSEA.

V is TRBV15 and J is TRBJ2-2; 12 nucleotides line up with TRBD2. CDR3 length equals 17 residues. Unmatched junction bases numbered 8, after V lost 8 bases and J lost 1 base. CDR1 is LNHNV, CDR2 YYDKDF, per germline (reference sequence). Here the CDR3 reads CATALTSGSLNTGELFF. CDR3 in DNA: TGTGCCACCGCTCTGACTAGCGGGAGTTTGAACACCGGGGAGCTGTTTTTT.

The chain has TRBV5-1 and TRBJ1-1; no definite D call. The germline gives CDR1 SGHRS, CDR2 YFSETQ. V shed 1 base and J shed 1 base, with 8 bases lying between them. The CDR3 contains 14 residues. DNA for the CDR3: TGCGCCAGCAGCTTGCTTGGAGGGAACACTGAAGCTTTCTTT. This sequence encodes CASSLLGGNTEAFF.

The chain is built from TRBV19 and TRBJ2-5; perhaps TRBD2 as D (6 bases). The CDR3 is 15 residues long. Trimming shortened V by 3 bases and J by 2 bases, and 13 bases separated the two germline ends. Germline values: CDR1 LNHDA, CDR2 SQIVND (reference sequence). The CDR3 protein is CASSISWGRQETQYF. In DNA, the CDR3 is TGTGCCAGTAGTATCTCGTGGGGGAGGCAAGAGACCCAGTACTTC.

This clone has only one observation. J is TRBJ1-6 and V is TRBV18; TRBD1 is a possible D gene (6 bases). CDR1 is KGHSH and CDR2 is LQKENI in the germline V gene. V was trimmed by 2 bases and J by 10 bases, leaving 12 bases between them. CDR3 size: 14 residues. The CDR3 reads CASSPSTGESPLHF. The CDR3 DNA reads TGTGCCAGCTCACCATCGACAGGCGAATCACCCCTCCACTTT.

This clone appeared once. This chain uses TRBV18 with TRBJ2-7, with a weak D call TRBD1 (6 bases). Trimming removed 3 bases from V and 2 bases from J, with 8 bases in between. In germline, CDR1 is KGHSH, CDR2 LQKENI. This CDR3 comprises 13 residues. The CDR3 bases are TGTGCCAGCTCACCCAGGGGAACCTACGAGCAGTACTTC. It encodes CASSPRGTYEQYF. Full variable domain (missing parts from reference TRBV18 and TRBJ2-7): NAGVMQNPRHLVRRRGQEARLRCSPMKGHSHVYWYRQLPEEGLKFMVYLQKENIIDESGMPKERFSAEFPKEGPSILRIQQVVRGDSAAYFCASSPRGTYEQYFGPGTRLTVT.

V and J are TRBV6-5 and TRBJ1-2, with D possibly being TRBD1 (5 bases). Per germline, CDR1 MNHEY and CDR2 SVGAGI. The CDR3 sequence is 13 residues long. Deletions cut 8 bases from V and 5 bases from J, with 15 bases between. The CDR3 DNA follows: TGTGCCAGCTTAAAAGGGGAGGGGTATGGCTACACCTTC. This translates into CASLKGEGYGYTF.

The chain has TRBV30 and TRBJ2-7; TRBD2 matches 7 bases. The V gene's germline CDR1 is GTSNPN and CDR2 SVGIG (reference sequence). This CDR3 is 14 amino acids long. The junction had 6 bases not matched to a gene; V was cut back by 0 bases and J by 4 bases. CDR3 sequence: CAWSVTGGGYEQYF. The CDR3 DNA reads TGTGCCTGGAGTGTGACGGGGGGAGGGTACGAGCAGTACTTC.

The rearrangement joins TRBV12-5 to TRBJ2-5, with D hard to call. This CDR3 has 18 residues. Germline V CDR1 and CDR2: LGHNT, FRNRAP. Trimming shortened V by 0 bases and J by 5 bases, and 22 bases separated the two germline ends. The CDR3 protein is CASGLVLLMGAERETQYF. CDR3 DNA: TGTGCTAGTGGTTTGGTACTCCTGATGGGCGCTGAAAGGGAGACCCAGTACTTC.

The CDR3 DNA sequence: TGCGCCAGCAGTCTACAGGGGGGGTCCTATAATTCACCCCTCCACTTT. This codes for CASSLQGGSYNSPLHF. This chain uses TRBV5-1 with TRBJ1-6; 8 positions match TRBD1. CDR1 is SGHRS and CDR2 is YFSETQ in the germline V gene. J gave up 1 base and V 5 bases, and 5 bases lay outside the gene matches. The CDR3 spans 16 residues.

The gene calls are TRBV27 and TRBJ1-2; a weak D match, TRBD1 (5 bases). V was clipped by 2 bases and J by 7 bases, with 23 bases between them. The CDR3 covers 17 residues. Per the germline V gene, CDR1 is MNHEY and CDR2 is SMNVEV (reference sequence). CDR3 sequence reads: CASSLKSQGSVPLGYTF. In nucleotides, the CDR3 is TGTGCCAGCAGTTTAAAGAGTCAGGGTAGTGTTCCTCTTGGCTACACCTTC.

This clone was detected a few times. The J gene is TRBJ1-3, the V gene TRBV19; no clear D. Deletions cut 9 bases from V and 5 bases from J, with 17 bases between. Per germline, CDR1 LNHDA and CDR2 SQIVND (reference sequence). The CDR3 spans 14 residues. CDR3: CASSVVDTRNTIYF. CDR3 bases: TGTGCCAGCTCGGTAGTTGACACGCGAAACACCATATATTTT.

The chain joins TRBV5-6 to TRBJ2-7; D is possibly TRBD1 (5 bases). Trimming removed 0 bases from V and 1 base from J, with 8 bases in between. The CDR3 is 14 amino acids. The germline gives CDR1 SGHDT, CDR2 YYEEEE. The CDR3 here is CASSLGRVSYEQYF. The CDR3 DNA sequence: TGTGCCAGCAGCTTGGGCAGGGTTTCCTACGAGCAGTACTTC.

This clone was counted only a few times. V is TRBV5-6 and J is TRBJ2-1, with 9 bases that match TRBD1. This CDR3 is 16 amino acids long. V shed 0 bases, J shed 3 bases, and the junction held 4 bases outside the gene matches. The V gene's germline CDR1 is SGHDT and CDR2 YYEEEE. As DNA, the CDR3 is TGTGCCAGCAGCTTGGGGACAGGGGCTTTCTACAATGAGCAGTTCTTC. It yields the protein CASSLGTGAFYNEQFF.

A single count supports this clone. The CDR3 reads CASSLNLGRGSTEAFF. The DNA of the CDR3 is TGCGCCAGCAGCCTCAATCTGGGCAGGGGGAGCACTGAAGCTTTCTTT. The chain recombines TRBV4-1 with TRBJ1-1; TRBD1 matches at 7 bases. CDR3 size: 16 residues. The germline CDR1 and CDR2 sequences are MGHRA and YSYEKL. J gave up 4 bases and V 4 bases, and 12 bases lay outside the gene matches.

This clone came up a few times. V gene TRBV5-4 combines with J gene TRBJ1-1; 9 bases map to TRBD1. Trimming at V came to 4 bases and at J to 4 bases, leaving 14 bases not matched to a gene. Germline V CDR1 and CDR2: SGHNT, YYREEE (reference sequence). This CDR3 spans 17 amino acids. In DNA form, the CDR3 reads TGTGCCAGCAGCACTCCCGGGACAGGGACCCTGGGCACTGAAGCTTTCTTT. It specifies CASSTPGTGTLGTEAFF. Together with reference TRBV5-4 and TRBJ1-1, the CDR3 gives the full variable domain: ETGVTQSPTHLIKTRGQQVTLRCSSQSGHNTVSWYQQALGQGPQFIFQYYREEENGRGNFPPRFSGLQFPNYSSELNVNALELDDSALYLCASSTPGTGTLGTEAFFGQGTRLTVV.

Written as DNA, the CDR3 is TGCGCCAGCAGCCTCGGGACAGGGGGCACCCGGAAAGGTGAAAAACTGTTTTTT. It is translated as CASSLGTGGTRKGEKLFF. This sequence joins TRBV5-1 and TRBJ1-4; 12 nucleotides agree with TRBD1. Germline lookup yields CDR1 SGHRS and CDR2 YFSETQ. J lost 7 bases, V lost 4 bases, and 14 bases had no gene match. The CDR3 extends over 18 amino acids.

The gene calls are TRBV7-9 and TRBJ2-6; tentatively, D is TRBD1 (5 bases). The CDR3 totals 17 residues. Germline-derived CDR1 and CDR2 are SEHNR and FQNEAQ (reference sequence). Trimming cost V 1 base and J 0 bases, with 10 bases left between them. CDR3 region: CASSLGQGGSGANVLTF. CDR3 nucleotides: TGTGCCAGCAGCTTAGGGCAGGGCGGCTCTGGGGCCAACGTCCTGACTTTC. Combining the CDR3 with reference TRBV7-9 and TRBJ2-6 gives the whole variable domain DTGVSQNPRHKITKRGQNVTFRCDPISEHNRLYWYRQTLGQGPEFLTYFQNEAQLEKSRLLSDRFSAERPKGSFSTLEIQRTEQGDSAMYLCASSLGQGGSGANVLTFGAGSRLTVL.

The chain combines TRBV15 with TRBJ2-3; perhaps TRBD2 as D (7 bases). Between the trimmed V and J ends, which lost 7 bases and 0 bases, there was a span of 14 bases. The CDR3 is 15 amino acids. CDR1 LNHNV and CDR2 YYDKDF come from the germline V gene (reference sequence). The CDR3 loop reads CATNGGGISTDTQYF. DNA for the CDR3: TGTGCCACCAACGGCGGGGGCATAAGCACAGATACGCAGTATTTT.

The CDR3 DNA reads TGTGCCAGCACGACACAGGGAATCTCTGGCTACACCTTC. This encodes CASTTQGISGYTF. The gene calls are TRBV12-3 or TRBV12-4 and TRBJ1-2, with D tentatively TRBD1 (6 bases). Trimming took 7 bases from V and 7 from J, leaving 16 bases between them. The length of the CDR3 is 13 residues.

The chain combines TRBV6-5 with TRBJ1-4; tentatively, D is TRBD1 (5 bases). CDR3 length: 15 residues. Germline CDR1 is MNHEY and CDR2 is SVGAGI. The V end was cut by 0 bases, the J end by 4 bases, with 9 bases between. In nucleotides, the CDR3 is TGTGCCAGCAGTTACTCGAGAAGGGGTAATGAAAAACTGTTTTTT. As protein: CASSYSRRGNEKLFF.

V usage is TRBV7-8 and J usage is TRBJ1-6; no firm D call. Germline CDR1 reads SGHVS; CDR2 reads FQNEAQ. V was pared by 5 bases and J by 7 bases, with 15 bases between. The CDR3 is 15 amino acids. CDR3 nucleotide sequence: TGTGCCAGCAGCGCTTGGACTATCGGGAATTCACCCCTCCACTTT. Amino acid sequence: CASSAWTIGNSPLHF. Looking up the rest from reference TRBV7-8 and TRBJ1-6 gives the full variable domain: GAGVSQSPRYKVAKRGQDVALRCDPISGHVSLFWYQQALGQGPEFLTYFQNEAQLDKSGLPSDRFFAERPEGSVSTLKIQRTQQEDSAVYLCASSAWTIGNSPLHFGNGTRLTVT.

The chain uses TRBV11-2 and TRBJ1-1, with D possibly being TRBD1 (6 bases). The germline CDR1 and CDR2 sequences are SGHAT and FQNNGV. This CDR3 is 14 amino acids long. Trimming shortened V by 1 base and J by 11 bases, and 17 bases separated the two germline ends. DNA of the CDR3: TGTGCCAGCAGCTTAGCGGTGGGTACAGGGTTTGCTTTCTTT. Translation gives CASSLAVGTGFAFF.

This clone was seen many times. The CDR3 protein is CASSFLGAITGELFF. CDR3 nucleotide sequence: TGTGCCAGCAGCTTTCTAGGCGCAATTACCGGGGAGCTGTTTTTT. The chain recombines TRBV5-5 with TRBJ2-2; D remains unclear. Trimming took off 2 bases at V and 5 bases at J, with 13 bases between the two ends. CDR1 SGHKS and CDR2 YYEKEE come from the germline V gene (reference sequence). This CDR3 is built from 15 residues.